The rows below give T cell receptor beta chains drawn from one sample of a study of shared clonotypes between healthy human individuals. Clones were sequenced by immunoSEQ multiplex PCR, and TCRdb holds only the in-frame ones, with some missing. The table shows about 2.1 million clones, with about 92% occurring only once. The sample comprised naive CD8+ T cells from PBMCs. The receptors originated from a man aged 18-30 years in good health. Some clones in this sample may be carry-over from other donors' samples. Both conserved end residues are part of each CDR3. The order of the fields is D gene, clone size, J gene, V gene, CDR3 protein, CDR3 DNA. The D gene is left open where the match is weak. Rows may omit the clone size; those that give it use once, few, many or a size class.

.	.	TRBJ1-4	TRBV7-2	CASSLSWRGGLNEKLFF	TGTGCCAGCAGCCTTAGTTGGCGGGGGGGACTAAATGAAAAACTGTTTTTT
TRBD1	.	TRBJ2-7	TRBV6-1	CASSWGQATYEQYF	TGTGCCAGCAGCTGGGGACAGGCGACCTACGAGCAGTACTTC
TRBD2	once	TRBJ2-7	TRBV25-1	CASAEAGAYEQYF	TGTGCCAGCGCTGAAGCGGGAGCGTACGAGCAGTACTTC
.	.	TRBJ1-3	TRBV7-6	CASSLDWANSGNTIYF	TGTGCCAGCAGCTTAGATTGGGCCAACTCTGGAAACACCATATATTTT
TRBD2	.	TRBJ2-2	TRBV7-2	CASSLTSEAGELFF	TGTGCCAGCAGCTTGACTAGCGAAGCCGGGGAGCTGTTTTTT
TRBD1	once	TRBJ1-2	TRBV5-6	CASSEDRGRIYGYTF	TGTGCCAGCAGCGAGGACAGGGGGCGGATTTATGGCTACACCTTC
.	.	TRBJ1-2	TRBV28	CATRWNYGYTF	TGTGCCACCCGGTGGAACTATGGCTACACCTTC
TRBD2	.	TRBJ2-7	TRBV11-2	CASSFSVAGVPYEQYF	TGTGCCAGCAGCTTTAGTGTAGCGGGAGTACCCTACGAGCAGTACTTC
TRBD1	.	TRBJ1-2	TRBV28	CASSLNGAGGLYGYTF	TGTGCCAGCAGTTTAAATGGGGCAGGGGGCCTCTATGGCTACACCTTC
TRBD2	.	TRBJ2-7	TRBV4-1	CASSPLLSSGDYEQYF	TGCGCCAGCAGCCCCTTGTTGTCTAGCGGGGACTACGAGCAGTACTTC
TRBD1	.	TRBJ2-7	TRBV6-1	CASSATGVEQYF	TGTGCCAGCAGTGCGACAGGGGTCGAGCAGTACTTC
.	.	TRBJ2-7	TRBV18	CASSPLLEGTYEQYF	TGTGCCAGCTCACCCTTATTGGAGGGAACCTACGAGCAGTACTTC
TRBD1	.	TRBJ2-7	TRBV5-1	CASSLSGQGANEQYF	TGCGCCAGCAGCTTGAGTGGGCAGGGGGCCAACGAGCAGTACTTC
TRBD2	.	TRBJ2-7	TRBV13	CASSLGLAGAGSYEQYF	TGTGCCAGCAGCTTAGGACTAGCGGGAGCCGGGTCGTACGAGCAGTACTTC
TRBD2	.	TRBJ2-7	TRBV27	CASSLWVAGAPYEQYF	TGTGCCAGCAGTTTATGGGTAGCGGGAGCTCCCTACGAGCAGTACTTC
.	.	TRBJ1-1	TRBV27	CASGLGGGTEAFF	TGTGCCAGCGGCCTTGGGGGCGGCACTGAAGCTTTCTTT
TRBD2	.	TRBJ2-1	TRBV15	CATSTGLGREQFF	TGTGCCACCAGCACCGGACTAGGAAGGGAGCAGTTCTTC
TRBD2	.	TRBJ2-7	TRBV13	CASSLGPQQETGREGQDEQYF	TGTGCCAGCAGCTTAGGGCCCCAACAGGAGACGGGGCGGGAGGGCCAGGACGAGCAGTACTTC
TRBD1	.	TRBJ2-2	TRBV7-3	CASSVTGGAGTGELFF	TGTGCCAGCAGCGTTACAGGGGGCGCCGGCACCGGGGAGCTGTTTTTT
.	.	TRBJ2-3	TRBV5-4	CASSLVTASTDTQYF	TGTGCCAGCAGCTTGGTGACAGCTAGCACAGATACGCAGTATTTT
.	.	TRBJ2-1	TRBV2	CASIGASSYNEQFF	TGTGCCAGCATCGGCGCGAGCTCCTACAATGAGCAGTTCTTC
.	.	TRBJ2-1	TRBV28	CATTPDETGRNEQFF	TGTGCCACCACCCCTGATGAGACAGGACGGAATGAGCAGTTCTTC
.	.	TRBJ1-4	TRBV28	CASSLSGVMLF	TGTGCCAGCAGTCTGTCGGGGGTTATGCTTTTT
.	.	TRBJ2-7	TRBV23-1	CASSQGSLPYEQYF	TGCGCCAGCAGTCAGGGAAGCCTTCCCTACGAGCAGTACTTC
TRBD1	.	TRBJ1-2	TRBV4-1	CASSQYGTDYGYTF	TGCGCCAGCAGCCAATACGGGACAGACTATGGCTACACCTTC
.	.	TRBJ1-1	TRBV7-9	CASRGMNTEAFF	TGTGCCAGCAGGGGAATGAACACTGAAGCTTTCTTT
TRBD2	.	TRBJ2-1	TRBV28	CASRNSGSSYNEQFF	TGTGCCAGCCGCAATAGCGGGAGCTCCTACAATGAGCAGTTCTTC
TRBD2	.	TRBJ2-3	TRBV9	CASSPPGGRGSPDTQYF	TGTGCCAGCAGCCCACCGGGGGGGCGGGGGAGTCCAGATACGCAGTATTTT
.	.	TRBJ1-1	TRBV27	CASSLFRGANTEAFF	TGTGCCAGCAGTTTATTTAGAGGGGCCAACACTGAAGCTTTCTTT
.	.	TRBJ2-3	TRBV27	CASSLMGPDTQYF	TGTGCCAGCAGTTTAATGGGCCCAGATACGCAGTATTTT
.	.	TRBJ2-7	TRBV6-6	CASSLPGGWAEQYF	TGTGCCAGCAGTCTTCCCGGGGGCTGGGCCGAGCAGTACTTC
TRBD2	.	TRBJ2-7	TRBV6-1	CASSEGRTSGSYEQYF	TGTGCCAGCAGTGAAGGGCGAACTAGCGGCTCCTACGAGCAGTACTTC
.	.	TRBJ2-2	TRBV7-8	CASSLVTGSGTGELFF	TGTGCCAGCAGCTTAGTCACCGGGAGTGGGACCGGGGAGCTGTTTTTT
.	.	TRBJ1-1	TRBV10-2	CASSVGTGNTEAFF	TGCGCCAGCAGTGTTGGGACGGGTAACACTGAAGCTTTCTTT
.	once	TRBJ1-5	TRBV30	CAWSFPQGSGNQPQHF	TGTGCCTGGAGTTTCCCTCAGGGGAGCGGCAATCAGCCCCAGCATTTT
.	.	TRBJ2-3	TRBV7-9	CASSQPTPGDTQYF	TGTGCCAGCAGCCAACCGACCCCGGGGGATACGCAGTATTTT
.	.	TRBJ2-3	TRBV14	CASSQDRRARDTDTQYF	TGTGCCAGCAGCCAAGACCGGAGGGCCCGGGACACAGATACGCAGTATTTT
.	.	TRBJ2-7	TRBV15	CATSSTIQNGQSYEQYF	TGTGCCACCAGCAGTACTATTCAGAACGGACAGTCCTACGAGCAGTACTTC
.	.	TRBJ1-2	TRBV9	CASSVAPTDGNYGYTF	TGTGCCAGCAGCGTAGCGCCGACGGACGGTAACTATGGCTACACCTTC
.	.	TRBJ2-7	TRBV30	CAWTGGTRSSYEQYF	TGTGCCTGGACCGGCGGGACGCGAAGCTCCTACGAGCAGTACTTC
.	.	TRBJ2-7	TRBV6-6	CASSYLKGLGYEQYF	TGTGCCAGCAGTTACCTCAAGGGTTTGGGGTACGAGCAGTACTTC
TRBD1	.	TRBJ1-5	TRBV28	CASSSRDRGYQPQHF	TGTGCCAGCAGTTCAAGGGACAGGGGCTATCAGCCCCAGCATTTT
TRBD2	.	TRBJ2-7	TRBV5-4	CASSLGPGLAGSYEQYF	TGTGCCAGCAGCTTGGGACCGGGACTAGCGGGCTCCTACGAGCAGTACTTC
.	.	TRBJ2-7	TRBV28	CATGPYEQYF	TGTGCCACCGGGCCCTACGAGCAGTACTTC
TRBD2	.	TRBJ2-7	TRBV10-2	CASSVHPGLQAYEQYF	TGCGCCAGCAGTGTGCACCCGGGACTACAGGCCTACGAGCAGTACTTC
.	once	TRBJ1-5	TRBV9	CASSVTGYSNQPQHF	TGTGCCAGCAGCGTTACCGGGTATAGCAATCAGCCCCAGCATTTT
.	.	TRBJ2-1	TRBV11-2	CASSLAVHEQFF	TGTGCCAGCAGCTTAGCTGTGCATGAGCAGTTCTTC
.	.	TRBJ2-7	TRBV5-8	CASSFRPGARSYEQYF	TGTGCCAGCAGCTTTCGCCCGGGCGCCCGTTCCTACGAGCAGTACTTC
.	.	TRBJ2-4	TRBV4-2	CASSQDIEAVYGTNIQYF	TGTGCCAGCAGCCAAGATATTGAAGCGGTATACGGGACGAACATTCAGTACTTC
.	.	TRBJ2-7	TRBV30	CAWSPNYEQYF	TGTGCCTGGAGTCCGAACTACGAGCAGTACTTC
TRBD2	.	TRBJ2-1	TRBV9	CASSPSGTSRNEQFF	TGTGCCAGCAGCCCCTCAGGGACTAGTAGGAATGAGCAGTTCTTC
TRBD2	.	TRBJ2-5	TRBV13	CASSGLAGGPGETQYF	TGTGCCAGCAGCGGTCTAGCGGGAGGGCCGGGGGAGACCCAGTACTTC
.	.	TRBJ2-7	TRBV6-5	CASSYSVRTGPEQYF	TGTGCCAGCAGTTACTCGGTGAGGACTGGTCCCGAGCAGTACTTC